A single sample is the source of the 6 T cell receptor beta chains below, sequenced in a study of control samples from healthy donors and cancer patients. Produced via immunoSEQ multiplex PCR; TCRdb's table is partial and in-frame only. The sample includes about 110,000 clones, around nine tenths of them seen just once. Sequencing was done on a sample of blood. The receptors come from a human donor in good health. The donor label of this sample is uncertain.

This chain connects TRBV6-4 to TRBJ2-3, with D perhaps TRBD1 or TRBD2 (5 bases each). CDR1 and CDR2 from the germline V gene are MRHNA and SNTAGT. Trimming took off 2 bases at V and 3 bases at J, with 12 bases between the two ends. The CDR3 is 15 residues long. CDR3 loop: CASSDRDGETDTQYF. In DNA, the CDR3 is TGTGCCAGCAGTGACCGGGACGGTGAAACAGATACGCAGTATTTT.

This rearrangement joins TRBV5-1 to TRBJ1-4, with TRBD1 matching 8 bases. The CDR3 totals 14 residues. Germline V gene sequence: CDR1 SGHRS, CDR2 YFSETQ. J gave up 11 bases and V 4 bases, and 10 bases lay outside the gene matches. Here the CDR3 DNA reads TGCGCCAGCAGCCCCCGGACAGGGTCGGCGAAACTGTTTTTT. Its protein product is CASSPRTGSAKLFF.

The chain carries TRBV9 and TRBJ1-2, with no clear D. This CDR3 is 13 amino acids long. The germline V and J ends were trimmed by 2 bases and 0 bases, with 5 bases remaining between them. Germline V gene data show CDR1 as SGDLS and CDR2 as YYNGEE. The CDR3 DNA reads as TGTGCCAGCAGCGTTTTAGCTAACTATGGCTACACCTTC. Its translation is CASSVLANYGYTF.

This clone was recorded once. The chain has TRBV5-1 and TRBJ1-2; 8 bases are a match to TRBD1. The CDR3 covers 14 residues. CDR1 and CDR2 (germline): SGHRS, YFSETQ. J was trimmed by 3 bases and V by 4 bases; bases with no gene match: 5. The CDR3 sequence is CASSPAGGYYGYTF. The CDR3 DNA is TGCGCCAGCAGCCCCGCAGGGGGCTACTATGGCTACACCTTC.

The rearrangement links TRBV5-8 to TRBJ2-4; 8 bases map to TRBD2. The length of the CDR3 is 17 residues. V gave up 6 bases and J gave up 0 bases; unmatched junction bases: 11. Germline V lookup: CDR1 SGHTS, CDR2 YDEGEE. In nucleotides, the CDR3 is TGTGCCAGCACCCGCGCCGGGGGGGGGATAGCCAAAAACATTCAGTACTTC. It codes for CASTRAGGGIAKNIQYF.

The rearrangement uses TRBV7-9 and TRBJ1-6; D is unclear. CDR3 length: 15 residues. V was trimmed by 3 bases and J by 7 bases, leaving 13 bases between them. Germline values: CDR1 SEHNR, CDR2 FQNEAQ (reference sequence). As DNA, the CDR3 is TGTGCCAGCAGCTTGACGACTCCGGAGAATTCACCCCTCCACTTT. Its translation is CASSLTTPENSPLHF.